This TCR beta chain appears in the sequencing data of a study of T cells in Graves' hyperthyroidism and ophthalmopathy. Amplification of TCR beta CDR3 regions was performed using RNA transcripts as template. A first-round RT-PCR of the TCR CDR3 used the HTBI primer set. TCRdb processed the multiplex PCR reads anew with MiXCR; each CDR3 protein has one entry. The table shows approximately 620,000 distinct CDR3 sequences, with approximately 15% occurring only once. Germline V gives CDR1 SNHLY, CDR2 FYNNEI. CDR3 length: 14 residues. V lost 6 bases to trimming and J lost 6 bases; unmatched junction nucleotides: 6. This clonotype has a count of ten or more.

V gene TRBV2 combines with J gene TRBJ2-1, with 9 nucleotides matching TRBD2. Sample: blood. The receptor comes from a woman aged 40 to 55 with Graves' ophthalmopathy. The CDR3 here is CASRFSGSTNEQFF. Here the CDR3 DNA reads TGTGCCAGCAGGTTTAGCGGGAGTACCAATGAGCAGTTCTTC. Full variable domain (missing parts from reference TRBV2 and TRBJ2-1): EPEVTQTPSHQVTQMGQEVILRCVPISNHLYFYWYRQILGQKVEFLVSFYNNEISEKSEIFDDQFSVERPDGSNFTLKIRSTKLEDSAMYFCASRFSGSTNEQFFGPGTRLTVL.